The present TCR beta chain was sequenced within a study of cytomegalovirus exposure and HLA in healthy donors. The PCR employed 60 Vbeta primers together with 13 Jbeta primers. Only in-frame clones appear in the TCRdb table, and some are missing; sequencing was by immunoSEQ multiplex PCR. The data contain about 81,000 clones, about three quarters of them singletons. This CDR3 spans 15 amino acids. Germline V gene sequence: CDR1 SGHTA, CDR2 FQGNSA. Trimming stripped 5 bases from V and 2 bases from J, with 14 bases between. The chain links TRBV7-2 to TRBJ2-3; tentative D call: TRBD2 (6 bases). The TCR was taken from a man aged 45-65 years in good health and CMV-seropositive. Sequencing was carried out using PBMCs. CDR3 amino acids: CASSRDWTYTDTQYF. CDR3 nucleotide sequence: TGTGCCAGCAGCCGGGACTGGACGTACACAGATACGCAGTATTTT.